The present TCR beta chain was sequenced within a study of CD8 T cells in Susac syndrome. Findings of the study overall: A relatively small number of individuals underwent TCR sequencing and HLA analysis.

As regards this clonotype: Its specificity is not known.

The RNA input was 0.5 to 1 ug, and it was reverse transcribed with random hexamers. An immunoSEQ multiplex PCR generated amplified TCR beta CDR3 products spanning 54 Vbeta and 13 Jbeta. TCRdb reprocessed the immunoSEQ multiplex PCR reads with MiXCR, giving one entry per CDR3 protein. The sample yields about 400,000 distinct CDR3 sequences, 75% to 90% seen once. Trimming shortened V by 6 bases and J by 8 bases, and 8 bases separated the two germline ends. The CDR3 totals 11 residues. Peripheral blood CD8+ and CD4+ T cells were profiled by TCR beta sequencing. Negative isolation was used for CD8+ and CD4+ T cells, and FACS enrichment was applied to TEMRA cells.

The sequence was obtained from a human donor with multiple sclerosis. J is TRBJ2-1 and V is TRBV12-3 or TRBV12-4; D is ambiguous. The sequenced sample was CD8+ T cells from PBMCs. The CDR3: CASRFIDEQFF. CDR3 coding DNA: TGTGCCAGCAGGTTTATCGATGAGCAGTTCTTC.